The sample holds one count of the clone carrying this T cell receptor (beta chain). Its antigen is still unknown. Then a second PCR, running roughly 7 to 11 cycles, was carried out with a sample-barcoded 5' primer and a J-beta primer mix. One entry per CDR3 protein, called by TCRdb with MiXCR from the 5' RACE reads. The sample has hundreds of thousands of distinct CDR3 sequences, 40% to 50% seen once. This sample is drawn from a study of blood T cells in healthy people across ages. Study conclusions and caveats: The unsorted PBMCs prevented any conclusive comparison of naive versus antigen-experienced cells.

Germline-derived CDR1 and CDR2 are SGHAT and FQNNGV. The CDR3 runs 14 residues. Germline trimming cut 0 bases from V and 8 bases from J; bases unmatched to any gene: 4. The receptor was isolated from a man aged 80 or over in good health. The V call is TRBV11-2, the J call TRBJ1-2, with TRBD1 matching over 9 bases. The sequencing sample was made of blood. In nucleotides, the CDR3 is TGTGCCAGCAGCTTAGAAGGGACAGGGAGGGGCTACACCTTC. This translates into CASSLEGTGRGYTF.